The 21 T cell receptor beta chains presented below share a single source sample, sequenced in a study of blood T cell repertoires in COVID-19. The table came from immunoSEQ multiplex PCR; TCRdb's copy has only in-frame clones and leaves some out. Among about 300,000 clones, approximately 86% were seen once, and the ten largest hold around 1.4%. Sample: peripheral blood. These receptors came from an older man with acute or convalescent COVID-19.

The V and J genes are TRBV5-1 and TRBJ2-7; 7 nucleotides agree with TRBD2. There are 15 residues in the CDR3. Germline CDR1 SGHRS, CDR2 YFSETQ. Germline trimming cut 2 bases from V and 0 bases from J; bases unmatched to any gene: 5. DNA for the CDR3: TGCGCCAGCAGCTTTCTAGCGGACCGCTCCTACGAGCAGTACTTC. Translating it yields CASSFLADRSYEQYF.

V and J are TRBV6-5 and TRBJ2-2, with D possibly matching TRBD1 (5 bases). The germline gives CDR1 MNHEY, CDR2 SVGAGI. V was trimmed by 5 bases and J by 5 bases, leaving 12 bases between them. The CDR3 length is 14 residues. The CDR3 DNA reads as TGTGCCAGCAGTCCATCAGGGTTGACCGGGGAGCTGTTTTTT. Protein product: CASSPSGLTGELFF.

V is TRBV28 and J is TRBJ2-7; D ambiguous. Germline assignment: CDR1 MDHEN and CDR2 SYDVKM. Trimming cost V 5 bases and J 7 bases, with 15 bases left between them. CDR3 size: 13 residues. The CDR3 protein is CASSVRNPGEQYF. In DNA form, the CDR3 reads TGTGCCAGCAGTGTGCGGAACCCTGGGGAGCAGTACTTC.

J is TRBJ1-6 and V is TRBV6-5; D is unresolved. The V end lost 0 bases, the J end lost 0 bases, and 6 bases lay between the germline ends. Per germline, CDR1 MNHEY and CDR2 SVGAGI. This CDR3 region has 16 residues. The CDR3, as DNA: TGTGCCAGCAGTTACTCGGGGAGCTCCTATAATTCACCCCTCCACTTT. This codes for CASSYSGSSYNSPLHF.

V gene TRBV28 combines with J gene TRBJ1-5; possible D gene TRBD1, 5 bases. Germline values: CDR1 MDHEN, CDR2 SYDVKM. V was trimmed by 6 bases and J by 2 bases, leaving 26 bases between them. CDR3 size: 19 residues. The CDR3 reads CASSRVGVHGAMGNQPQHF. CDR3 bases: TGTGCCAGCAGCCGGGTTGGGGTCCATGGGGCGATGGGCAATCAGCCCCAGCATTTT.

CDR3 sequence: CASSPITANTEAFF. The CDR3 region has the DNA TGTGCCAGCAGCCCTATAACTGCGAACACTGAAGCTTTCTTT. The chain joins TRBV7-8 to TRBJ1-1; D remains unclear. The CDR3 length is 14 residues. Trimming took off 5 bases at V and 1 base at J, with 11 bases between the two ends. Per germline, CDR1 SGHVS and CDR2 FQNEAQ.

The V call is TRBV2, the J call TRBJ2-3; D unresolved. The ends were cut back, 4 bases at V and 2 bases at J, with 16 bases in the middle. CDR1 and CDR2 (germline): SNHLY, FYNNEI. This CDR3 is built from 16 residues. The CDR3 DNA is TGTGCCAGCAGTGTTGCCCGGAGTTTTCTCACAGATACGCAGTATTTT. Its translation is CASSVARSFLTDTQYF.

This chain joins TRBV6-2 or TRBV6-3 and TRBJ2-7, with no clear D. Trimming left V 0 bases short and J 0 bases short, with 12 bases between. Germline CDR1 MNHEY, CDR2 SVGEGT. This CDR3 has 16 residues. CDR3 amino acids: CASSYSAASSSYEQYF. The CDR3 nucleotides read TGTGCCAGCAGTTACTCGGCAGCGTCGAGCTCCTACGAGCAGTACTTC.

The chain has TRBV28 and TRBJ2-7; a possible D gene is TRBD1 (5 bases). This CDR3 has 14 amino acids. V was pared by 5 bases and J by 5 bases, with 16 bases between. Germline V gives CDR1 MDHEN, CDR2 SYDVKM. CDR3 bases: TGTGCCAGCAGTCAACCAGACAGAATTAACGAGCAGTACTTC. This codes for CASSQPDRINEQYF.

A few counts support this clone. V usage is TRBV7-9 and J usage is TRBJ2-1; 8 bases align to TRBD2. The trim removed 5 bases at V and 7 bases at J, leaving 13 bases unmatched. This CDR3 contains 16 residues. The germline CDR1 and CDR2 sequences are SEHNR and FQNEAQ (reference sequence). CDR3 protein: CASSPHRDPGGNEQFF. The CDR3 DNA reads TGTGCCAGCAGCCCCCACAGGGATCCGGGGGGGAATGAGCAGTTCTTC.

This clone was seen a single time. This sequence joins TRBV11-2 and TRBJ2-1; possibly TRBD1 for D (5 bases). Germline V CDR1 and CDR2: SGHAT, FQNNGV. This CDR3 region has 17 residues. V was clipped by 3 bases and J by 0 bases, with 15 bases between them. CDR3 coding DNA: TGTGCCAGCAGCTTGGGCGCAGGGCCAAGCTCCTACAATGAGCAGTTCTTC. Protein: CASSLGAGPSSYNEQFF.

The chain has TRBV19 and TRBJ1-5, with 9 positions matching TRBD1. The CDR3 length is 16 residues. V was pared by 3 bases and J by 3 bases, with 6 bases of the junction left unmatched. Germline CDR1 is LNHDA and CDR2 is SQIVND (reference sequence). CDR3 amino acids: CASSMGTGMPNQPQHF. CDR3 nucleotide sequence: TGTGCCAGTAGTATGGGGACAGGGATGCCCAATCAGCCCCAGCATTTT.

The genes are TRBV5-1 and TRBJ1-1, with D tentatively TRBD1 (5 bases). Per germline, CDR1 SGHRS and CDR2 YFSETQ. CDR3 length equals 15 residues. V shed 6 bases and J shed 0 bases, with 15 bases lying between them. CDR3 loop: CASIKGTGMNTEAFF. DNA of the CDR3: TGCGCCAGCATCAAAGGGACTGGCATGAACACTGAAGCTTTCTTT.

This rearrangement joins TRBV28 to TRBJ1-2, with TRBD1 identical over 9 bases. V trimming: 6 bases; J trimming: 2 bases; junction bases outside the gene matches: 10. Germline V lookup: CDR1 MDHEN, CDR2 SYDVKM. The CDR3 consists of 16 residues. Written as DNA, the CDR3 is TGTGCCAGCAGAAAAACCACGGGACAGGGCAACTATGGCTACACCTTC. Translating it yields CASRKTTGQGNYGYTF.

The chain joins TRBV5-6 to TRBJ2-3; 7 bases are shared with TRBD1. Trimming took 2 bases from V and 4 from J; bases not matched to a gene: 4. CDR1 and CDR2 from the germline V gene are SGHDT and YYEEEE. The CDR3 extends over 14 amino acids. DNA of the CDR3: TGTGCCAGCAGCTTCGACAGGGTTGCAGATACGCAGTATTTT. It codes for CASSFDRVADTQYF. The entire variable domain, with the rest obtained from reference TRBV5-6 and TRBJ2-3, is as follows: DAGVTQSPTHLIKTRGQQVTLRCSPKSGHDTVSWYQQALGQGPQFIFQYYEEEERQRGNFPDRFSGHQFPNYSSELNVNALLLGDSALYLCASSFDRVADTQYFGPGTRLTVL.

This clone is a singleton in its sample. The chain is built from TRBV27 and TRBJ1-4, with 8 bases matching TRBD1. CDR1 is MNHEY, CDR2 SMNVEV, per germline (reference sequence). V trimming: 10 bases; J trimming: 7 bases; junction bases outside the gene matches: 14. This CDR3 is built from 15 residues. Here the CDR3 DNA reads TGTGCCACCCGGCCTCAGGGGGCACTCGGTGAAAAACTGTTTTTT. Its translation is CATRPQGALGEKLFF.

The V call is TRBV4-2, the J call TRBJ2-2, with a possible D match to TRBD2 (5 bases). The CDR3 contains 17 residues. V lost 1 base, J lost 1 base, and 13 bases lay in between. Germline CDR1 and CDR2: LGHNA and YNFKEQ. CDR3 sequence (DNA): TGTGCCAGCAGCCAAGGGCTATCTGGACTGAACACCGGGGAGCTGTTTTTT. Translated: CASSQGLSGLNTGELFF.

The chain recombines TRBV7-9 with TRBJ1-4, with a possible D match to TRBD1 (5 bases). Germline V gene data show CDR1 as SEHNR and CDR2 as FQNEAQ (reference sequence). Trimming pared 1 base from V and 8 bases from J, leaving 14 bases between. The CDR3 runs to 15 residues. The DNA of the CDR3 is TGTGCCAGCAGCTTAGGAGGCAGGGATGGCGAAAAACTGTTTTTT. The encoded protein is CASSLGGRDGEKLFF.

The chain links TRBV3-1 (or the pseudogene TRBV3-2) to TRBJ2-1, with TRBD1 as a possible D gene (5 bases). The germline V gene has CDR1 LGHDT and CDR2 YNNKEL (reference sequence). Trimming removed 1 base from V and 3 bases from J, with 7 bases in between. The CDR3 loop spans 14 amino acids. The DNA of the CDR3 is TGTGCCAGCAGCCAAGGAGACAGCTACAATGAGCAGTTCTTC. Protein product: CASSQGDSYNEQFF.

The rearrangement uses TRBV6-5 and TRBJ1-1, with D hard to call. V dropped 2 bases and J dropped 1 base, with 14 bases sitting between them. The germline V gene encodes CDR1 MNHEY and CDR2 SVGAGI. This CDR3 is built from 16 residues. The CDR3 DNA reads as TGTGCCAGCAGTTACGGTGGCGGGTCGGAGAACACTGAAGCTTTCTTT. It is translated as CASSYGGGSENTEAFF.

The chain recombines TRBV4-2 with TRBJ2-5; unclear D gene. Germline lookup yields CDR1 LGHNA and CDR2 YNFKEQ. This CDR3 is 14 amino acids long. The V end was cut by 0 bases, the J end by 1 base, with 6 bases between. The DNA of the CDR3 is TGTGCCAGCAGCCAAGACGCAGGCCAAGAGACCCAGTACTTC. Its translation: CASSQDAGQETQYF.